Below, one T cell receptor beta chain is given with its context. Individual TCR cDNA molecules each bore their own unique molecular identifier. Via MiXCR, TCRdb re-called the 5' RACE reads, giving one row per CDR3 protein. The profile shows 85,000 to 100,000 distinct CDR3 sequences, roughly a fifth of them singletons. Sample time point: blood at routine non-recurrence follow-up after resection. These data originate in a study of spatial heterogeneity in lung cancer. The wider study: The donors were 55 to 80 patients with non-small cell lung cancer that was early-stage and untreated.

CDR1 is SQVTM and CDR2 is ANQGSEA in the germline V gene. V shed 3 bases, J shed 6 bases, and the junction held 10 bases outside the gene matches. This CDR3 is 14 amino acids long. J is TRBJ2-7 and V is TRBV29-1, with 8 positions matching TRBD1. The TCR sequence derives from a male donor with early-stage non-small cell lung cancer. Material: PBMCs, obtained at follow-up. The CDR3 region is CSVESGGDGREQYF. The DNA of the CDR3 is TGCAGCGTTGAGTCAGGGGGCGATGGTCGCGAGCAGTACTTC.